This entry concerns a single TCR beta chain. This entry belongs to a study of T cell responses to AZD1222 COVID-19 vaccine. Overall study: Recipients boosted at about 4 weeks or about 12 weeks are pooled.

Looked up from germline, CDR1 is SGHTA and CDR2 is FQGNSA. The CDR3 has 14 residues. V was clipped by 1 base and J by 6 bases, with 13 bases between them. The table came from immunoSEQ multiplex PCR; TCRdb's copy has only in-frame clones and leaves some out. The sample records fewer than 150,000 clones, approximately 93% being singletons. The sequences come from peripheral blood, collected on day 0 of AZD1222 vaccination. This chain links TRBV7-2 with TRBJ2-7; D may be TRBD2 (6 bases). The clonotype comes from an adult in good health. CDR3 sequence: CASSLVEGRGEQYF. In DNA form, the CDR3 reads TGTGCCAGCAGCTTAGTGGAGGGGAGAGGCGAGCAGTACTTC.